This TCR beta chain was sequenced in a study of CD8+CD57+ T cells in acquired aplastic anemia (dated by TCRdb to the late 2010s). Background on the whole study: A mean of approximately 3 ug of DNA, ranging from roughly 0.19 to 27.4 ug, was extracted from sorted CD4+ and CD8+ cells.

CDR1 SNHLY and CDR2 FYNNEI were looked up in the germline V gene. The junction carries 19 bases between V and J, which are trimmed by 6 bases and 4 bases respectively. Its CDR3 holds 15 amino acids, cysteine through phenylalanine. CDR3 DNA is the only sequence kept; it has 45 bases, read in frame from the first base. Genomic DNA was used as template for profiling of TCR beta VDJ combinations and CDR3 sequences. TCR repertoire sequencing was run on an Illumina HiSeq 2000. The source study handled its data this way. Repertoires were assessed using TRBV/TRBJ rearrangement plots, CDR3 size and DJ length profiles, and Simpson's diversity index. Whichever DNA sequence was most abundant in the deep sequencing data was defined as the immunodominant clone. CDR3 amino acid sequences were checked for sharing across subjects and were also compared against the VDJdb database and published repertoires. TCRdb's own reprocessing of the public reads used fastp at Q25 and MiXCR and kept productive beta chains. Here each entry gathers all rows of one CDR3 protein and keeps the most common genes and DNA. The V and J calls shown here were made by TCRdb, not taken from the authors' results. The sample table contains approximately 200,000 distinct CDR3 sequences; only one count was recorded for around 66% of them. Roughly 46% of the sample is taken by the ten largest.

TCR repertoires of sorted CD4+ and CD8+ blood T cells from severe aplastic anemia patients and healthy subjects were deep-sequenced in the study. Ficoll-Paque density gradient centrifugation was used to isolate peripheral blood mononuclear cells. Before DNA extraction, CD4+ and CD8+ T cells were sorted with FACS or magnetic beads. The study at large found these results: Around 27 CD8+ CDR3 sequences were found to be shared between patients and controls, but these sequences appeared to be highly expressed in patients and within the immunodominant clones of the patients. Patients and healthy controls showed no significant difference in CD8+ Simpson's diversity (P=0.060).

As regards this clonotype: No antigen is known for it. No qualities accompany the bases; no much larger clone lies one base away.

The TCR sequence derives from a human donor with severe aplastic anemia or a healthy control (not recorded which). Input material: sorted CD4+, CD8+, or CD8+CD57+ T cells (not recorded which) from PBMCs. The sequence is built from TRBV2 and TRBJ2-7, and the D gene may be TRBD2, 6 bases matching. Here is the DNA: TGTGCCAGCAGCCAAGGGCGGGGATCGATTTACGAGCAGTACTTC. It translates as CASSQGRGSIYEQYF. Where the CDR3 stops, the reference TRBV2 and TRBJ2-7 genes take over; the full variable domain is EPEVTQTPSHQVTQMGQEVILRCVPISNHLYFYWYRQILGQKVEFLVSFYNNEISEKSEIFDDQFSVERPDGSNFTLKIRSTKLEDSAMYFCASSQGRGSIYEQYFGPGTRLTVT.